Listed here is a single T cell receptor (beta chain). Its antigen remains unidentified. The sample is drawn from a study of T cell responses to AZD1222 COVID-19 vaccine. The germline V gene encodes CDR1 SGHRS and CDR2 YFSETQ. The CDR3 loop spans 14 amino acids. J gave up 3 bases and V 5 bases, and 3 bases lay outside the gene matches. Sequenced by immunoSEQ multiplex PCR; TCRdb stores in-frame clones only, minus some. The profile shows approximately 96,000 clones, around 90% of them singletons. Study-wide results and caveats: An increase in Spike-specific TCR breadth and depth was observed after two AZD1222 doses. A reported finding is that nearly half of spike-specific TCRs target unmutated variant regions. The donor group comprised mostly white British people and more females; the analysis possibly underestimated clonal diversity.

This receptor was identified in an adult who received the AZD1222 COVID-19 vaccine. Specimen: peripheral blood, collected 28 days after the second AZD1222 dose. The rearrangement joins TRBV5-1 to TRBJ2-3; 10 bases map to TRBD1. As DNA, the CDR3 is TGCGCCAGCAGGCCGGGACAGGGGACAGATACGCAGTATTTT. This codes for CASRPGQGTDTQYF.